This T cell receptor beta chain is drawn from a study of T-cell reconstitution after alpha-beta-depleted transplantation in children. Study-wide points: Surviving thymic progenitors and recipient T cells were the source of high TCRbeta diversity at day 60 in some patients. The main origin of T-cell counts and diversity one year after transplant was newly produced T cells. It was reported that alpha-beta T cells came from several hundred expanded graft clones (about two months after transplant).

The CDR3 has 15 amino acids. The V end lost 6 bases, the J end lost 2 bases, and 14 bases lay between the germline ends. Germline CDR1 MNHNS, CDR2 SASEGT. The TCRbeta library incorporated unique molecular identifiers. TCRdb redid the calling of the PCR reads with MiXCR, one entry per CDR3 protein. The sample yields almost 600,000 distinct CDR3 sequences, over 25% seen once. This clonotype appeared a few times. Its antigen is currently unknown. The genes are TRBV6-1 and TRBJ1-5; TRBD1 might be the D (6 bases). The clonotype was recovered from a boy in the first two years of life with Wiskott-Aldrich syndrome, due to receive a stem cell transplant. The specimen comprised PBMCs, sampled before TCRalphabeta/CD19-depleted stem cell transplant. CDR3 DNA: TGTGCCAGCAGCCCCAGGGGTAATGGCAATCAGCCCCAGCATTTT. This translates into CASSPRGNGNQPQHF.